One sample yielded the 17 T cell receptor beta chains listed below, sequenced in a study of control samples from healthy donors and cancer patients. Sequenced by immunoSEQ multiplex PCR; TCRdb stores in-frame clones only, minus some. Among about 48,000 clones listed, approximately 93% were seen once. The specimen sequenced was PBMCs. These receptors were obtained from a woman aged 50 to 65 with head and neck cancer.

CDR3 bases: TGTGCCAGCAGCTTAGCCCCCCAGGGGGCCAATGAGCAGTTCTTC. It encodes CASSLAPQGANEQFF. The chain employs TRBV7-2 and TRBJ2-1, with TRBD1 matching over 8 bases. The V and J ends lost 0 bases and 6 bases, in that order; junction bases with no gene match: 4. The CDR3 is 15 amino acids. Germline V gene data show CDR1 as SGHTA and CDR2 as FQGNSA.

The chain uses TRBV29-1 and TRBJ1-1; 8 nucleotides agree with TRBD1. The V and J ends lost 7 bases and 3 bases, in that order; junction bases with no gene match: 7. Germline CDR1 reads SQVTM; CDR2 reads ANQGSEA. The CDR3 extends over 13 amino acids. CDR3 coding DNA: TGCAGCGGTAACCAGGGGGCAGACACTGAAGCTTTCTTT. Protein product: CSGNQGADTEAFF. Complete variable domain (other parts from reference TRBV29-1 and TRBJ1-1): SAVISQKPSRDICQRGTSLTIQCQVDSQVTMMFWYRQQPGQSLTLIATANQGSEATYESGFVIDKFPISRPNLTFSTLTVSNMSPEDSSIYLCSGNQGADTEAFFGQGTRLTVV.

V and J are TRBV9 and TRBJ1-2; D might be TRBD1 (5 bases). CDR1 is SGDLS, CDR2 YYNGEE, per germline. The V and J ends lost 1 base and 7 bases respectively, with 20 bases between them. CDR3 length: 16 residues. The CDR3 DNA sequence: TGTGCCAGCAGCGTACAAGCGCGCAGGGTGACGGGTGGCTACACCTTC. It codes for CASSVQARRVTGGYTF. Variable domain in full (rest from reference TRBV9 and TRBJ1-2): DSGVTQTPKHLITATGQRVTLRCSPRSGDLSVYWYQQSLDQGLQFLIQYYNGEERAKGNILERFSAQQFPDLHSELNLSSLELGDSALYFCASSVQARRVTGGYTFGSGTRLTVV.

The chain combines TRBV28 with TRBJ2-3; 8 nucleotides align to TRBD2. The germline CDR1 and CDR2 sequences are MDHEN and SYDVKM. The CDR3 runs 16 residues. V lost 3 bases to trimming and J lost 1 base; unmatched junction nucleotides: 6. CDR3 loop: CASSFLGGGRTDTQYF. CDR3 nucleotide sequence: TGTGCCAGCAGTTTCCTCGGCGGGGGGCGCACAGATACGCAGTATTTT.

The V and J genes are TRBV10-2 and TRBJ2-1; unclear D gene. Germline lookup yields CDR1 WSHSY and CDR2 SAAADI. This CDR3 has 13 amino acids. V was trimmed by 11 bases and J by 1 base, leaving 12 bases between them. The CDR3 protein is CAVIRGSYNEQFF. The CDR3 coding sequence is TGCGCCGTAATACGAGGATCCTACAATGAGCAGTTCTTC.

The chain has TRBV6-2 or TRBV6-3 and TRBJ2-7; TRBD1 might be the D (5 bases). This CDR3 has 13 residues. Trimming removed 2 bases from V and 6 bases from J, with 11 bases in between. The germline V gene encodes CDR1 MNHEY and CDR2 SVGEGT. The CDR3 DNA reads as TGTGCCAGCAGTTACGTAGAAGGGGCCGAGCAGTACTTC. Protein: CASSYVEGAEQYF.

The chain combines TRBV12-5 with TRBJ2-5, with D tentatively TRBD1 or TRBD2 (5 bases each). Germline V gives CDR1 LGHNT, CDR2 FRNRAP. The CDR3 contains 15 residues. V dropped 1 base and J dropped 5 bases, with 14 bases sitting between them. The CDR3 protein is CASGLAWGFGETQYF. For the CDR3, the DNA is TGTGCTAGTGGTTTGGCCTGGGGGTTCGGGGAGACCCAGTACTTC.

The chain joins TRBV6-5 to TRBJ1-4, with 8 bases lining up with TRBD1. The CDR3 covers 15 residues. Germline V lookup: CDR1 MNHEY, CDR2 SVGAGI. V was pared by 3 bases and J by 8 bases, with 8 bases of the junction left unmatched. The CDR3 is CASSYSDRGGEKLFF. The CDR3, as DNA: TGTGCCAGCAGTTATTCCGACAGGGGTGGAGAAAAACTGTTTTTT.

CDR3: CASSERGLEETQYF. CDR3 in DNA: TGTGCCAGCAGTGAAAGGGGACTAGAAGAGACCCAGTACTTC. This chain connects TRBV6-4 to TRBJ2-5; TRBD2 agrees at 8 bases. With 3 bases clipped from V and 3 bases from J, the junction kept 3 bases outside the gene matches. Looked up from germline, CDR1 is MRHNA and CDR2 is SNTAGT. This CDR3 comprises 14 residues.

The chain couples TRBV12-3 or TRBV12-4 to TRBJ1-1; D unclear. V gave up 2 bases and J gave up 3 bases, with 7 bases separating them. This CDR3 comprises 13 residues. CDR3 protein: CASSLTADTEAFF. For the CDR3, the DNA is TGTGCCAGCAGTTTAACAGCAGACACTGAAGCTTTCTTT.

The rearrangement joins TRBV6-5 to TRBJ2-3; maybe TRBD2 (7 bases). Germline loops: CDR1 MNHEY, CDR2 SVGAGI. Trimming removed 11 bases from V and 2 bases from J, with 20 bases in between. The CDR3 consists of 15 residues. The CDR3, as DNA: TGTGCCGATTTAGGGGGGGGGAAACCCACAGATACGCAGTATTTT. Protein product: CADLGGGKPTDTQYF.

The J gene is TRBJ2-3, the V gene TRBV27; a weak D match, TRBD2 (5 bases). Germline V CDR1 and CDR2: MNHEY, SMNVEV (reference sequence). V was clipped by 3 bases and J by 6 bases, with 16 bases between them. The CDR3 contains 15 residues. CDR3 in DNA: TGTGCCAGCAGTTTTGGACTCCCTGATAGGGATACGCAGTATTTT. This codes for CASSFGLPDRDTQYF.

The V call is TRBV7-6, the J call TRBJ2-2; 7 bases agree with TRBD2. Germline V gives CDR1 SGHVS, CDR2 FNYEAQ. J gave up 0 bases and V 1 base, and 5 bases lay outside the gene matches. CDR3 length equals 17 residues. CDR3 protein: CASSLVSRGANTGELFF. The CDR3 DNA sequence: TGTGCCAGCAGCTTAGTATCCCGGGGGGCGAACACCGGGGAGCTGTTTTTT.

The V gene is TRBV18, the J gene TRBJ1-1; TRBD1 agrees at 7 bases. J was trimmed by 10 bases and V by 3 bases; bases with no gene match: 14. CDR1 is KGHSH and CDR2 is LQKENI in the germline V gene. This CDR3 contains 15 residues. The chain's CDR3 is CASSPVGGGIEGAFF. In DNA form, the CDR3 reads TGTGCCAGCTCACCCGTTGGAGGGGGCATTGAGGGAGCTTTCTTT.

The chain carries TRBV9 and TRBJ2-1; the match to TRBD2 covers 10 bases. There are 16 residues in the CDR3. Germline loops: CDR1 SGDLS, CDR2 YYNGEE. The V and J ends lost 3 bases and 4 bases, in that order; junction bases with no gene match: 7. CDR3 in amino acids: CASSGLAGALYNEQFF. CDR3 DNA: TGTGCCAGCAGCGGCCTAGCGGGGGCCCTGTACAATGAGCAGTTCTTC.

The chain recombines TRBV19 with TRBJ2-3; 11 nucleotides match TRBD1. CDR1 is LNHDA and CDR2 is SQIVND in the germline V gene (reference sequence). The CDR3 has 15 residues. Unmatched junction bases numbered 7, after V lost 5 bases and J lost 6 bases. CDR3 DNA: TGTGCCAGTAGTTCCCGGACAGGGGGCTTGGATACGCAGTATTTT. As protein: CASSSRTGGLDTQYF.

The V gene is TRBV7-8, the J gene TRBJ2-3; TRBD1 might be the D (6 bases). CDR1 is SGHVS, CDR2 FQNEAQ, per germline. The V gene lost 8 bases and the J gene lost 2 bases, with 14 bases spanning the gap. The CDR3 runs 14 residues. Here the CDR3 reads CASAPTGYTDTQYF. As DNA, the CDR3 is TGTGCCAGCGCCCCGACAGGCTACACAGATACGCAGTATTTT.